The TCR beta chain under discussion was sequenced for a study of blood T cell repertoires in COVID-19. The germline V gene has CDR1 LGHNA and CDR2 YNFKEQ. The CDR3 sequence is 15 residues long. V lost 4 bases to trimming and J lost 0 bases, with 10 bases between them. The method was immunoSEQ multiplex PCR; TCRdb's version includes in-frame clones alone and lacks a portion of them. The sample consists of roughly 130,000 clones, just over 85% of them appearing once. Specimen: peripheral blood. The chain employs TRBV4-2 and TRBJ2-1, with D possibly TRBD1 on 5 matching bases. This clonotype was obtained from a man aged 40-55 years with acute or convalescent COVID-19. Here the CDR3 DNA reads TGTGCCAGCAGCCGACAGCTGGCCTCCTACAATGAGCAGTTCTTC. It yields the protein CASSRQLASYNEQFF.